The rows below give T cell receptor beta chains drawn from one sample of a study of T cell repertoires in cytomegalovirus infection. Each CDR3 protein is one row after TCRdb ran MiXCR on the reads. The sample carries under 300,000 distinct CDR3 sequences, approximately 13% recorded once. The sequencing sample was made of PBMCs. These TCRs come from a human donor in good health (CMV status not recorded). Some clones in this sample may be carry-over from other donors' samples. CDR3s include the opening cysteine and the closing phenylalanine or tryptophan. The D gene is left open where the match is weak. A clone size is listed for some rows: how often the clone was seen (once, few, many), or a class if it is expanded.

TRBJ2-7 . many TRBV11-3 TGTGCCAGCAGCCTCACTTCGACGGTCCCCACCTACGAGCAGTACTTC CASSLTSTVPTYEQYF
TRBJ1-5 . many TRBV28 TGTGCCAGCAGTTTAACGGGGCTAGGAGATAATCAGCCCCAGCATTTT CASSLTGLGDNQPQHF
TRBJ2-2 . . TRBV29-1 TGCAGCGTTGAACCAGGGCGAACCGGGGAGCTGTTTTTT CSVEPGRTGELFF
TRBJ1-2 . . TRBV10-3 TGTGCCATCAGTGCGGGGGGAGGTGGCTACACCTTC CAISAGGGGYTF
TRBJ1-1 TRBD1 many TRBV10-3 TGTGCCATCAGTGAGTCCCGGACAGGGAGCACTGAAGCTTTCTTT CAISESRTGSTEAFF
TRBJ1-1 . many TRBV7-8 TGTGCCAGCAGCTTAGTTGGGGCAGGGGAGGATGAAGCTTTCTTT CASSLVGAGEDEAFF
TRBJ2-5 . few TRBV25-1 TGTGCCAGCGGAATGTCCCTTCAGACTGGTTTACAAGAGACCCAGTACTTC CASGMSLQTGLQETQYF
TRBJ2-7 TRBD1 . TRBV5-5 TGTGCCAGCAGCATCGGGACAGGCGAGCAGTACTTC CASSIGTGEQYF
TRBJ2-1 . many TRBV4-3 TGCGCCAGCAGCTTCTGGACAAGGGAGCAGTTCTTC CASSFWTREQFF
TRBJ2-7 TRBD1 many TRBV7-2 TGTGCCAGCAGCTTATTAGGACAGGGGAACCCCTACGAGCAGTACTTC CASSLLGQGNPYEQYF
TRBJ2-6 . . TRBV19 TGTGCCAGTAGTATTATCTCTGGGGCCAACGTCCTGACTTTC CASSIISGANVLTF
TRBJ1-4 . many TRBV7-2 TGTGCCAGCAGCTTCCCAGGAGACTATGAAAAACTGTTTTTT CASSFPGDYEKLFF
TRBJ2-6 TRBD2 . TRBV10-3 TGTGCCATCAGTGAGACTAGCGTCGCCTCTGGGGCCAACGTCCTGACTTTC CAISETSVASGANVLTF
TRBJ2-3 . few TRBV20-1 TGCAGTGCTAGAGATATGCGTGGGGGGCTAGCGGATACGCAGTATTTT CSARDMRGGLADTQYF
TRBJ1-6 TRBD1 few TRBV5-1 TGCGCCAGCAGCCCCGGGGACAGTCTCACTTCACCCCTCCACTTT CASSPGDSLTSPLHF
TRBJ2-1 . once TRBV19 TGTGCCAGTAGTAAACTAGGGGGGGACCCTGCGCAGTTCTTC CASSKLGGDPAQFF
TRBJ2-5 . few TRBV7-6 TGTGCCAGCAGCAAAACACAGGGAGACCAAGAGACCCAGTACTTC CASSKTQGDQETQYF
TRBJ1-5 . many TRBV20-1 TGCAGTGCTAGAGATCTGACGAGGAACCAGCCCCAGCATTTT CSARDLTRNQPQHF
TRBJ2-7 TRBD2 many TRBV28 TGTGCCAGCGTTAAATGGGGGGGGGGTGGGCACGAGCAGTACTTC CASVKWGGGGHEQYF
TRBJ1-1 . . TRBV6-2/TRBV6-3 TGTGCCAGCAGACGCAGGGCTGTAGGCTGGCTCACTGAAGCTTTCTTT CASRRRAVGWLTEAFF
TRBJ1-4 TRBD1 . TRBV28 TGTGCCAGCCAAAGAGGGGGCCCTAATGAAATACTGTTTTTT CASQRGGPNEILFF
TRBJ2-1 . many TRBV11-2 TGTGCCAGCCGTCCCGGGACATCCTACAATGAGCAGTTCTTC CASRPGTSYNEQFF
TRBJ2-7 . many TRBV12-3/TRBV12-4 TGTGCCAGCAGTTTGGCCCCGGGCGGACCCTACGAGCAGTACTTC CASSLAPGGPYEQYF